These 23 T cell receptor beta chains originate from one sample sequenced in a study of cytomegalovirus exposure and HLA in healthy donors (dated by TCRdb to 2017 to 2019). The library relied on the immunoSEQ multiplex PCR assay. The multiplex PCR relied on a mix of 60 forward primers for TCR Vbeta segments and 13 reverse primers for TCR Jbeta segments. TCRdb retrieved this table from immuneACCESS and kept in-frame rearrangements only. Not all clones are present; in checked studies, unresolved V genes account for under half, and no reason is known for the remainder. The sample table contains 150,000 to 200,000 clones; only one count was recorded for approximately 65% of them. The top ten hold about 2.9% of the sample. The sample consisted of PBMCs. All receptors derive from a man aged 35 to 55 in good health and CMV-seronegative.

This chain uses TRBV5-6 with TRBJ2-3; D unresolved. The V and J ends lost 2 bases and 0 bases respectively, with 7 bases between them. The length of the CDR3 is 14 residues. Germline CDR1 reads SGHDT; CDR2 reads YYEEEE. In nucleotides, the CDR3 is TGTGCCAGCAGCTTCCCCCCAAGCACAGATACGCAGTATTTT. This codes for CASSFPPSTDTQYF.

V gene TRBV5-1 combines with J gene TRBJ2-5, with a possible D match to TRBD2 (6 bases). V lost 4 bases, J lost 7 bases, and 20 bases lay in between. Germline V CDR1 and CDR2: SGHRS, YFSETQ. CDR3 length: 15 residues. The CDR3 protein is CASSPEGPIGGTQYF. CDR3 coding DNA: TGCGCCAGCAGCCCGGAGGGGCCAATAGGAGGGACCCAGTACTTC.

This clone was recorded a few times. V is TRBV19 and J is TRBJ1-2; D perhaps matches TRBD1 (5 bases). The CDR3 spans 14 residues. The germline CDR1 and CDR2 sequences are LNHDA and SQIVND (reference sequence). Trimming stripped 7 bases from V and 7 bases from J, with 19 bases between. CDR3 region: CASISLTAGFGYTF. The CDR3 region has the DNA TGTGCCAGTATCAGCCTGACAGCAGGGTTTGGCTACACCTTC. The complete variable domain, with remaining parts taken from reference TRBV19 and TRBJ1-2, reads DGGITQSPKYLFRKEGQNVTLSCEQNLNHDAMYWYRQDPGQGLRLIYYSQIVNDFQKGDIAEGYSVSREKKESFPLTVTSAQKNPTAFYLCASISLTAGFGYTFGSGTRLTVV.

In its sample, this clone was seen a few times. The rearrangement uses TRBV5-6 and TRBJ2-5; TRBD2 aligns across 7 bases. Germline values: CDR1 SGHDT, CDR2 YYEEEE. After removal of 8 bases from V and 1 base from J, the junction contained 5 bases not matched to a gene. The CDR3 extends over 13 amino acids. The CDR3 nucleotides are TGTGCCAGTACAGCGGGACCCCAAGAGACCCAGTACTTC. It codes for CASTAGPQETQYF.

CDR3 protein: CASSQAGSNQPQHF. The CDR3 nucleotides read TGCGCCAGCAGCCAAGCAGGTAGCAATCAGCCCCAGCATTTT. This chain uses TRBV4-1 with TRBJ1-5; D gene uncertain. Germline V gives CDR1 MGHRA, CDR2 YSYEKL. The CDR3 runs 14 residues. Trimming took off 1 base at V and 0 bases at J, with 4 bases between the two ends.

Only a few counts were recorded for this clone. The same CDR3 also results from other DNA sequences found in this sample. The chain uses TRBV30 and TRBJ1-5, with TRBD1 matching 8 bases. The trim removed 0 bases at V and 6 bases at J, leaving 1 base unmatched. The germline V gene has CDR1 GTSNPN and CDR2 SVGIG (reference sequence). The CDR3 extends over 13 amino acids. CDR3 sequence reads: CAWSVQGAQPQHF. The CDR3 nucleotides read TGTGCCTGGAGTGTCCAGGGGGCTCAGCCCCAGCATTTT.

This clone was observed a handful of times. J is TRBJ1-1 and V is TRBV30, with 10 nucleotides matching TRBD1. Germline V CDR1 and CDR2: GTSNPN, SVGIG (reference sequence). V was pared by 3 bases and J by 6 bases, with 4 bases of the junction left unmatched. There are 13 residues in the CDR3. The CDR3 DNA follows: TGTGCCTGGAGGGACAGGGGGACAGCTGAAGCTTTCTTT. Protein: CAWRDRGTAEAFF.

This clone was found a few times. The chain combines TRBV2 with TRBJ1-2; the match to TRBD1 covers 7 bases. The CDR3 is made up of 16 amino acids. The V gene end was trimmed by 6 bases and the J gene end by 2 bases; junction bases not matched to a gene: 12. The germline gives CDR1 SNHLY, CDR2 FYNNEI. The CDR3 bases are TGTGCCAGCAGAGGATTCCCGGGACAGCGGAACTATGGCTACACCTTC. This translates into CASRGFPGQRNYGYTF.

The chain has TRBV5-6 and TRBJ1-5; a weak D match, TRBD1 (5 bases). This CDR3 spans 13 amino acids. Germline CDR1 is SGHDT and CDR2 is YYEEEE. Deletions cut 4 bases from V and 5 bases from J, with 10 bases between. The CDR3 is CASSRTPDQPQHF. In nucleotides, the CDR3 is TGTGCCAGCAGCCGGACACCGGATCAGCCCCAGCATTTT.

In its sample, this clone was seen a few times. The chain is built from TRBV7-3 and TRBJ1-1, with D possibly being TRBD1 (6 bases). Trimming pared 4 bases from V and 1 base from J, leaving 13 bases between. This CDR3 is 15 amino acids long. In germline, CDR1 is SGHTA, CDR2 FQGTGA. Here the CDR3 reads CASSSGALPNTEAFF. The CDR3 bases are TGTGCCAGCAGCTCAGGGGCCCTACCGAACACTGAAGCTTTCTTT.

This clone was counted once. The gene calls are TRBV5-1 and TRBJ2-1, with D possibly TRBD1 on 5 matching bases. The germline CDR1 and CDR2 sequences are SGHRS and YFSETQ. CDR3 length: 14 residues. Between the trimmed V and J ends, which lost 5 bases and 5 bases, there was a span of 14 bases. CDR3 bases: TGCGCCAGCAGTACTATCGACAGCAACAATGAGCAGTTCTTC. This translates into CASSTIDSNNEQFF.

A few counts support this clone. The V call is TRBV12-5, the J call TRBJ2-5; 12 bases are a match to TRBD1. This CDR3 is 17 amino acids long. Trimming at V came to 0 bases and at J to 5 bases, leaving 7 bases not matched to a gene. Looked up from germline, CDR1 is LGHNT and CDR2 is FRNRAP. The CDR3 DNA follows: TGTGCTAGTGGTTTGGTACAATGGGACAGGGGGCTGGAGACCCAGTACTTC. Its protein product is CASGLVQWDRGLETQYF. The full variable domain, with the rest looked up from reference TRBV12-5 and TRBJ2-5, is DARVTQTPRHKVTEMGQEVTMRCQPILGHNTVFWYRQTMMQGLELLAYFRNRAPLDDSGMPKDRFSAEMPDATLATLKIQPSEPRDSAVYFCASGLVQWDRGLETQYFGPGTRLLVL.

V is TRBV19 and J is TRBJ1-5; the D gene is possibly TRBD1 (6 bases). The CDR3 runs to 14 residues. Looked up from germline, CDR1 is LNHDA and CDR2 is SQIVND (reference sequence). With 3 bases removed from V and 6 bases from J, the gap between germline ends came to 12 bases. The CDR3 region has the DNA TGTGCCAGTAGTATGGGCAGGGGTGGTCAGCCCCAGCATTTT. Protein: CASSMGRGGQPQHF.

This chain uses TRBV13 with TRBJ2-7, with a tentative D call TRBD1 (5 bases). The CDR3 totals 12 residues. Per the germline V gene, CDR1 is PRHDT and CDR2 is FYEKMQ (reference sequence). V lost 2 bases to trimming and J lost 3 bases, with 5 bases between them. For the CDR3, the DNA is TGTGCCAGCAGCTTAAGGGGCTACGAGCAGTACTTC. Protein sequence: CASSLRGYEQYF.

CDR3 nucleotide sequence: TGTGCCAGCAGCACGGGGACAGGGGGACGCTCACCCCTCCACTTT. The encoded protein is CASSTGTGGRSPLHF. The J gene is TRBJ1-6, the V gene TRBV6-6; TRBD1 matches at 11 bases. J lost 10 bases, V lost 6 bases, and 8 bases had no gene match. This CDR3 has 15 amino acids. The germline gives CDR1 MNHNY, CDR2 SVGAGI (reference sequence).

This clone has only one observation. The chain combines TRBV16 with TRBJ2-5; D remains ambiguous. Trimming took 4 bases from V and 1 from J, leaving 7 bases between them. CDR1 is KGHSY and CDR2 is FQNENV in the germline V gene. This CDR3 has 13 amino acids. The CDR3 region has the DNA TGTGCCAGCAGCCGCAACACCCAAGAGACCCAGTACTTC. Amino acid sequence: CASSRNTQETQYF.

The rearrangement joins TRBV6-6 to TRBJ1-4; D call uncertain. The CDR3 is 14 residues long. Between the trimmed V and J ends, which lost 4 bases and 1 base, there was a span of 7 bases. Germline V gene sequence: CDR1 MNHNY, CDR2 SVGAGI (reference sequence). CDR3 loop: CASSLSRTNEKLFF. For the CDR3, the DNA is TGTGCCAGCAGTTTATCCAGAACTAATGAAAAACTGTTTTTT.

This chain links TRBV5-1 with TRBJ2-1; D possibly corresponds to TRBD1 (6 bases). This CDR3 region has 15 residues. Trimming took off 3 bases at V and 0 bases at J, with 10 bases between the two ends. Germline V CDR1 and CDR2: SGHRS, YFSETQ. The CDR3 loop is CASSSQGISYNEQFF. The CDR3 region has the DNA TGCGCCAGCAGCTCACAGGGAATCTCCTACAATGAGCAGTTCTTC.

In its sample, this clone was seen a few times. This chain connects TRBV30 to TRBJ2-3; possible D gene TRBD2, 5 bases. This CDR3 contains 12 residues. Germline V gene lookup returns CDR1 GTSNPN and CDR2 SVGIG (reference sequence). V was trimmed by 4 bases and J by 5 bases, leaving 10 bases between them. CDR3 in DNA: TGTGCCTGGACTGCGGGTGGAGATACGCAGTATTTT. As protein: CAWTAGGDTQYF.

This clone showed up just a few times. CDR3 sequence (DNA): TGTGCCAGCAGTGAAGGAGAGGTTCTCTATGGCTACACCTTC. Translating gives CASSEGEVLYGYTF. The chain is built from TRBV2 and TRBJ1-2, with D hard to call. Trimming left V 1 base short and J 4 bases short, with 10 bases between. Germline V gene lookup returns CDR1 SNHLY and CDR2 FYNNEI. The CDR3 sequence is 14 residues long.

V usage is TRBV6-5 and J usage is TRBJ2-7; D is undetermined. Germline V gene lookup returns CDR1 MNHEY and CDR2 SVGAGI. Between the trimmed V and J ends, which lost 8 bases and 5 bases, there was a span of 13 bases. CDR3 size: 12 residues. In DNA form, the CDR3 reads TGTGCCAGCTCTTTATCGGGTCACGAGCAGTACTTC. Translation: CASSLSGHEQYF.

This clone occurred a few times. The rearrangement links TRBV30 to TRBJ1-1; D is undetermined. Trimming pared 1 base from V and 4 bases from J, leaving 10 bases between. This CDR3 is built from 13 residues. In germline, CDR1 is GTSNPN, CDR2 SVGIG (reference sequence). The CDR3 DNA sequence: TGTGCCTGGAGTGAACTGTATTCCACTGAAGCTTTCTTT. Translation: CAWSELYSTEAFF.

This chain connects TRBV4-1 to TRBJ1-2; 10 nucleotides match TRBD1. The CDR3 runs to 17 residues. V lost 3 bases to trimming and J lost 4 bases; unmatched junction nucleotides: 11. Germline-derived CDR1 and CDR2 are MGHRA and YSYEKL. CDR3 DNA: TGCGCCAGCAGCCAGCTCCCGGGACAGGGGCTATCCTATGGCTACACCTTC. This gives the protein CASSQLPGQGLSYGYTF.